Shown below are 21 T cell receptor beta chains from a single sample sequenced in a study of graft-versus-host responses after intestinal transplantation. This table comes from immunoSEQ multiplex PCR, and its TCRdb copy is limited to in-frame clones, with some not included. Here the sample spans about 10,000 clones, about 91% being singletons. Sample: PBMCs, taken almost 70 days after transplant. These TCRs come from a human patient who received an intestinal transplant, so some T cells may come from the graft donor.

The chain has TRBV7-3 and TRBJ2-7, with D perhaps TRBD2 (5 bases). The V end was cut by 5 bases, the J end by 5 bases, with 13 bases between. There are 13 residues in the CDR3. Germline CDR1 is SGHTA and CDR2 is FQGTGA. The CDR3 bases are TGTGCCAGCAGCCACGCAATGGAGGACGAGCAGTACTTC. It codes for CASSHAMEDEQYF.

The chain carries TRBV19 and TRBJ2-3, with 12 bases that match TRBD2. The CDR3 totals 16 residues. Germline V gene lookup returns CDR1 LNHDA and CDR2 SQIVND (reference sequence). Unmatched junction bases numbered 4, after V lost 6 bases and J lost 0 bases. The CDR3 reads CASSQLAGGSTDTQYF. The CDR3 DNA reads TGTGCCAGTAGCCAACTAGCGGGAGGAAGCACAGATACGCAGTATTTT.

The chain links TRBV4-3 to TRBJ1-2; D is unresolved. Germline-derived CDR1 and CDR2 are LGHNA and YSLEER. V was pared by 4 bases and J by 2 bases, with 14 bases between. This CDR3 is 15 amino acids long. The DNA of the CDR3 is TGCGCCAGCAGCCTCGACCGGACGGAAAACTATGGCTACACCTTC. Its protein product is CASSLDRTENYGYTF.

This chain uses TRBV2 with TRBJ1-1; D gene ambiguous. The CDR3 runs to 16 residues. The V and J ends lost 7 bases and 4 bases respectively, with 22 bases between them. Germline assignment: CDR1 SNHLY and CDR2 FYNNEI. CDR3 nucleotide sequence: TGTGCCAGCAAACGAACAGCGTCTGGGTTAGGCACTGAAGCTTTCTTT. Amino acids: CASKRTASGLGTEAFF.

V gene TRBV7-8 combines with J gene TRBJ2-2; perhaps TRBD1 as D (5 bases). Trimming shortened V by 1 base and J by 0 bases, and 15 bases separated the two germline ends. Germline V gene sequence: CDR1 SGHVS, CDR2 FQNEAQ. This CDR3 is 18 amino acids long. CDR3 in DNA: TGTGCCAGCAGCTTAGAAGACGGCAGGGCTGCGAACACCGGGGAGCTGTTTTTT. Residues: CASSLEDGRAANTGELFF. Full variable domain (missing parts from reference TRBV7-8 and TRBJ2-2): GAGVSQSPRYKVAKRGQDVALRCDPISGHVSLFWYQQALGQGPEFLTYFQNEAQLDKSGLPSDRFFAERPEGSVSTLKIQRTQQEDSAVYLCASSLEDGRAANTGELFFGEGSRLTVL.

This clone occurred once. This sequence joins TRBV11-3 and TRBJ2-2; D unresolved. V was clipped by 3 bases and J by 4 bases, with 3 bases between them. Germline V gene lookup returns CDR1 SGHNT and CDR2 YENEEA. CDR3 length: 12 residues. CDR3 in DNA: TGTGCCAGCAGCTTCGGCACCGGGGAGCTGTTTTTT. Protein: CASSFGTGELFF.

V is TRBV5-4 and J is TRBJ2-7, with TRBD1 matching 9 bases. Trimming at V came to 4 bases and at J to 2 bases, leaving 7 bases not matched to a gene. This CDR3 spans 15 amino acids. Germline values: CDR1 SGHNT, CDR2 YYREEE (reference sequence). CDR3 nucleotide sequence: TGTGCCAGCAGCCCGGGGACAGGGTACGCCTACGAGCAGTACTTC. Encoded protein: CASSPGTGYAYEQYF.

CDR3 sequence (DNA): TGTGCCAGCAGCTCGAGTAATGAGCAGTTCTTC. It codes for CASSSSNEQFF. The chain is built from TRBV9 and TRBJ2-1; no firm D call. V lost 4 bases, J lost 7 bases, and 6 bases lay in between. Germline CDR1 and CDR2: SGDLS and YYNGEE. The CDR3 extends over 11 amino acids.

The CDR3 loop reads CASSLDRVSFPLHF. CDR3 DNA sequence: TGTGCCAGCAGCTTAGACAGGGTTTCTTTCCCCCTCCACTTT. V gene TRBV7-8 combines with J gene TRBJ1-6; maybe TRBD1 (6 bases). The germline V gene encodes CDR1 SGHVS and CDR2 FQNEAQ. V was shortened by 1 base and J by 13 bases, with 14 bases between the two germline ends. CDR3 length equals 14 residues.

The chain carries TRBV4-1 and TRBJ2-7; 8 bases agree with TRBD2. The trim removed 5 bases at V and 7 bases at J, leaving 1 base unmatched. Germline values: CDR1 MGHRA, CDR2 YSYEKL. This CDR3 has 11 residues. The CDR3 DNA reads TGCGCCAGCAGCGAGCGGGAGGAGCAGTACTTC. Its protein is CASSEREEQYF.

The chain is built from TRBV18 and TRBJ2-7; 7 nucleotides align to TRBD2. This CDR3 spans 14 amino acids. Germline CDR1 is KGHSH and CDR2 is LQKENI. With V trimmed by 2 bases and J by 4 bases, 5 bases remained unmatched. The CDR3 protein is CASSPAGARYEQYF. CDR3 sequence (DNA): TGTGCCAGCTCACCAGCGGGAGCAAGATACGAGCAGTACTTC.

This sequence joins TRBV19 and TRBJ2-7; 10 positions match TRBD1. The germline CDR1 and CDR2 sequences are LNHDA and SQIVND (reference sequence). The length of the CDR3 is 14 residues. Trimming at V came to 3 bases and at J to 3 bases, leaving 2 bases not matched to a gene. The CDR3 here is CASSIRTGGYEQYF. The CDR3 DNA reads TGTGCCAGTAGTATCCGGACAGGGGGCTACGAGCAGTACTTC.

This rearrangement joins TRBV28 to TRBJ2-1; 8 positions match TRBD2. V dropped 7 bases and J dropped 3; count of bases not matched to a gene: 8. The CDR3 covers 15 residues. Germline CDR1 and CDR2: MDHEN and SYDVKM. As DNA, the CDR3 is TGTGCCAGCATCCCCCGGACTAGCAGCTACAATGAGCAGTTCTTC. Amino acid sequence: CASIPRTSSYNEQFF. The whole variable domain, filled in from reference TRBV28 and TRBJ2-1, reads DVKVTQSSRYLVKRTGEKVFLECVQDMDHENMFWYRQDPGLGLRLIYFSYDVKMKEKGDIPEGYSVSREKKERFSLILESASTNQTSMYLCASIPRTSSYNEQFFGPGTRLTVL.

The gene calls are TRBV11-3 and TRBJ2-3, with D unresolved. This CDR3 has 12 residues. V lost 1 base, J lost 6 bases, and 5 bases lay in between. Germline assignment: CDR1 SGHNT and CDR2 YENEEA. CDR3 in amino acids: CASSLAADTQYF. In DNA, the CDR3 is TGTGCCAGCAGCTTAGCAGCCGATACGCAGTATTTT.

For the CDR3, the DNA is TGTGCCAGCAGTTTATCTTGGACCAGAAGGACCTCTGGAAACACCATATATTTT. Translation gives CASSLSWTRRTSGNTIYF. This rearrangement joins TRBV27 to TRBJ1-3; no definite D call. Germline V lookup: CDR1 MNHEY, CDR2 SMNVEV (reference sequence). V lost 0 bases and J lost 0, with 15 bases in between. The CDR3 runs 18 residues.

The J gene is TRBJ1-5, the V gene TRBV19; perhaps TRBD1 as D (6 bases). Looked up from germline, CDR1 is LNHDA and CDR2 is SQIVND (reference sequence). V lost 3 bases and J lost 5, with 20 bases in between. The CDR3 is 17 amino acids. CDR3 DNA: TGTGCCAGTAGTATCCTAATCATCAGGGGTCGGGATCAGCCCCAGCATTTT. It yields the protein CASSILIIRGRDQPQHF.

This clone was detected once. The CDR3 here is CASSLPLRVMNTEAFF. The DNA for the CDR3 is TGTGCCAGCAGCTTACCCCTAAGGGTCATGAACACTGAAGCTTTCTTT. The chain combines TRBV7-9 with TRBJ1-1; no clear D. The CDR3 contains 16 residues. Per germline, CDR1 SEHNR and CDR2 FQNEAQ (reference sequence). The germline V and J ends were trimmed by 2 bases and 0 bases, with 13 bases remaining between them. Filled out from reference TRBV7-9 and TRBJ1-1, the complete variable domain reads DTGVSQNPRHKITKRGQNVTFRCDPISEHNRLYWYRQTLGQGPEFLTYFQNEAQLEKSRLLSDRFSAERPKGSFSTLEIQRTEQGDSAMYLCASSLPLRVMNTEAFFGQGTRLTVV.

This clone was recorded once. The rearrangement links TRBV10-3 to TRBJ1-1; D is unresolved. CDR1 ENHRY and CDR2 SYGVKD come from the germline V gene. The CDR3 length is 13 residues. V shed 8 bases and J shed 4 bases, with 14 bases lying between them. CDR3: CAIGGQAGTEAFF. The CDR3 bases are TGTGCCATCGGCGGGCAGGCGGGCACTGAAGCTTTCTTT.

The chain joins TRBV11-3 to TRBJ2-7; TRBD2 agrees at 10 bases. Germline lookup yields CDR1 SGHNT and CDR2 YENEEA. The ends lost 5 bases at V and 6 bases at J; junction bases unmatched: 4. CDR3 length: 13 amino acids. The CDR3 here is CASSLAGEGEQYF. CDR3 in DNA: TGTGCCAGCAGCCTAGCGGGAGAGGGCGAGCAGTACTTC.

The genes are TRBV4-1 and TRBJ1-4, with a possible D match to TRBD1 (5 bases). Trimming stripped 0 bases from V and 8 bases from J, with 13 bases between. CDR1 and CDR2 from the germline V gene are MGHRA and YSYEKL. This CDR3 comprises 15 residues. CDR3 region: CASSQEGGVTEKLFF. Written as DNA, the CDR3 is TGCGCCAGCAGCCAAGAGGGGGGGGTGACGGAAAAACTGTTTTTT.

J is TRBJ2-7 and V is TRBV25-1, with TRBD1 matching over 8 bases. Germline CDR1 is MGHDK and CDR2 is SYGVNS. The CDR3 extends over 12 amino acids. Germline trimming cut 6 bases from V and 2 bases from J; bases unmatched to any gene: 0. CDR3 DNA: TGTGCCAGCAGACAGGGGGCCTACGAGCAGTACTTC. Protein: CASRQGAYEQYF.